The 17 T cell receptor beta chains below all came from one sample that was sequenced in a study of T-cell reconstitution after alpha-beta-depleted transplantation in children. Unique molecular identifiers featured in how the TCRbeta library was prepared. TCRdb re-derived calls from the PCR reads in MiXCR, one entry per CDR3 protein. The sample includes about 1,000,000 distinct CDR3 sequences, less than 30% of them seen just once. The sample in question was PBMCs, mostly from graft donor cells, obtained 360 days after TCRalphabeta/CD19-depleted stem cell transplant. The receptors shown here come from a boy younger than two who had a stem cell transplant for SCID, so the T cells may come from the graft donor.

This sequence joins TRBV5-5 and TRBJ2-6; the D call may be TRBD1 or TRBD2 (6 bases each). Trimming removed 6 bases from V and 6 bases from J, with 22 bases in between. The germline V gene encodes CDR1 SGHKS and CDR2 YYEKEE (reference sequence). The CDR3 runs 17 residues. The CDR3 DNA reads TGTGCCAGCATCCAAGGGGGGCAGGGTTCTAAGGCCAACGTCCTGACTTTC. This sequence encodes CASIQGGQGSKANVLTF. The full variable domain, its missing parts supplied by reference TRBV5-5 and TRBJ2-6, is DAGVTQSPTHLIKTRGQQVTLRCSPISGHKSVSWYQQVLGQGPQFIFQYYEKEERGRGNFPDRFSARQFPNYSSELNVNALLLGDSALYLCASIQGGQGSKANVLTFGAGSRLTVL.

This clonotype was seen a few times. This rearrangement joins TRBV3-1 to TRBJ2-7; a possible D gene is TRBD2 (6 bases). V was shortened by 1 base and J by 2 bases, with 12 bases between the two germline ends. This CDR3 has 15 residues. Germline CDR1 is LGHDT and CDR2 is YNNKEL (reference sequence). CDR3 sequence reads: CASSQVRDFPYEQYF. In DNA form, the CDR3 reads TGTGCCAGCAGCCAAGTTCGGGACTTTCCCTACGAGCAGTACTTC.

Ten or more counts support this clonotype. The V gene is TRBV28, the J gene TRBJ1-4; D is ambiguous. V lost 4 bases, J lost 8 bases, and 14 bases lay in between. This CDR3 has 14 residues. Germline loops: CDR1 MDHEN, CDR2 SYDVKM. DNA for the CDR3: TGTGCCAGCAGTTCCATTCGAGGAGGGGAAAAACTGTTTTTT. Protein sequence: CASSSIRGGEKLFF.

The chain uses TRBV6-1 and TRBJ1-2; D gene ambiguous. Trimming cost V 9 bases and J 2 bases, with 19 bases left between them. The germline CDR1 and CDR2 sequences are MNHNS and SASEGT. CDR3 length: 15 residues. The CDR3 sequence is CASQPVGNRNYGYTF. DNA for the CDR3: TGTGCCAGTCAACCGGTGGGGAACAGAAACTATGGCTACACCTTC.

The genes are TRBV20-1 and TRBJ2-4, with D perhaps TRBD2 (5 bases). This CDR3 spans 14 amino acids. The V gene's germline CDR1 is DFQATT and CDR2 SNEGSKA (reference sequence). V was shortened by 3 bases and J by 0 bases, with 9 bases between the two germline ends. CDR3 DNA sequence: TGCAGTGCTAGGAAGCGGCAAGCCAAAAACATTCAGTACTTC. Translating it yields CSARKRQAKNIQYF.

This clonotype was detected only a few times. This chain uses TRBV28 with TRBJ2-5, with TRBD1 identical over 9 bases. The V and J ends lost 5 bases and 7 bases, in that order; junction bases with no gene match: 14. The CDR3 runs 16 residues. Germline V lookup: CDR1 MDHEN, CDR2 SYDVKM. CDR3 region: CASSIRDRVEERTQYF. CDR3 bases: TGTGCCAGCAGTATACGGGACAGGGTAGAAGAGAGGACCCAGTACTTC.

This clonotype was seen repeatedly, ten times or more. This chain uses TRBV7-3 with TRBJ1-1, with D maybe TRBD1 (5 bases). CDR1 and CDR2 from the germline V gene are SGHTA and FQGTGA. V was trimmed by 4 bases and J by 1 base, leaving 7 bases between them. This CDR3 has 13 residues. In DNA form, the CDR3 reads TGTGCCAGCAGCTCCGGGGCGAACACTGAAGCTTTCTTT. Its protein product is CASSSGANTEAFF.

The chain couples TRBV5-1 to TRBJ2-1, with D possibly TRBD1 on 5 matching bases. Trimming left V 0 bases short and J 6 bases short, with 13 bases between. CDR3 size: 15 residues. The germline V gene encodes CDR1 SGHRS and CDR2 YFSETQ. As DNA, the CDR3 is TGCGCCAGCAGCTTGGGTCAGGGCTGGGTCAATGAGCAGTTCTTC. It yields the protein CASSLGQGWVNEQFF. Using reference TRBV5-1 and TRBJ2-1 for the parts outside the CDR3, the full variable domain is KAGVTQTPRYLIKTRGQQVTLSCSPISGHRSVSWYQQTPGQGLQFLFEYFSETQRNKGNFPGRFSGRQFSNSRSEMNVSTLELGDSALYLCASSLGQGWVNEQFFGPGTRLTVL.

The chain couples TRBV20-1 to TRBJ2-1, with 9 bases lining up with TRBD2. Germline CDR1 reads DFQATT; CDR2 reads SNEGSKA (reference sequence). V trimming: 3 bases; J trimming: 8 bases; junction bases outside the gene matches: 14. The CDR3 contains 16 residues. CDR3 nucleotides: TGCAGTGCTAGGGCCCCACGCGGGGGGGCCCGTCATGAGCAGTTCTTC. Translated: CSARAPRGGARHEQFF.

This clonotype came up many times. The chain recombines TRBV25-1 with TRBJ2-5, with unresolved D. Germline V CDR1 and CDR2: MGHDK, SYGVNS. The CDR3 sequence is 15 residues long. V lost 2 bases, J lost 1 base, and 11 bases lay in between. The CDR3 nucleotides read TGTGCCAGCAGTGAAAATCTCTCCGGCCAAGAGACCCAGTACTTC. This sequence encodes CASSENLSGQETQYF.

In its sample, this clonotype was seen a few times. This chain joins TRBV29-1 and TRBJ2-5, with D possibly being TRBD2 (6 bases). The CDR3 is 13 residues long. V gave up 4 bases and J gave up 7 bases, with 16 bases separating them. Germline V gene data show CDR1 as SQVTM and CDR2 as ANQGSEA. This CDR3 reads CSVAAGQEGTQYF. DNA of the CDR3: TGCAGCGTTGCAGCGGGTCAGGAGGGGACCCAGTACTTC. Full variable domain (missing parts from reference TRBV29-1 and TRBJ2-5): SAVISQKPSRDICQRGTSLTIQCQVDSQVTMMFWYRQQPGQSLTLIATANQGSEATYESGFVIDKFPISRPNLTFSTLTVSNMSPEDSSIYLCSVAAGQEGTQYFGPGTRLLVL.

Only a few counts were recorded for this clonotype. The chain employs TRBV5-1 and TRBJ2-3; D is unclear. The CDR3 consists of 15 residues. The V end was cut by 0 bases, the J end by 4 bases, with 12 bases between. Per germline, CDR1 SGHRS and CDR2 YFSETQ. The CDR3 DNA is TGCGCCAGCAGCTTGGGGGGTTCGGGCCCAGATACGCAGTATTTT. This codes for CASSLGGSGPDTQYF.

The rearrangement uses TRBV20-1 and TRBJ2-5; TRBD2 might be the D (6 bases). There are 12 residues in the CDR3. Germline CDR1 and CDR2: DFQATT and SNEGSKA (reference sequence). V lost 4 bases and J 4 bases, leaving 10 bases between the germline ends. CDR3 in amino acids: CSAMSGRETQYF. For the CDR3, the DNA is TGCAGTGCTATGAGCGGGCGAGAGACCCAGTACTTC.

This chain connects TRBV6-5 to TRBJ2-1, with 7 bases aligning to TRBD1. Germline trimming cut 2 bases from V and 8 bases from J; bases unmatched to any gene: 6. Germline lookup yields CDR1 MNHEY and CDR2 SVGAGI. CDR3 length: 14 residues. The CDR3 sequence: CASSYPGQSDEQFF. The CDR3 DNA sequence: TGTGCCAGCAGTTACCCGGGACAGTCGGATGAGCAGTTCTTC.

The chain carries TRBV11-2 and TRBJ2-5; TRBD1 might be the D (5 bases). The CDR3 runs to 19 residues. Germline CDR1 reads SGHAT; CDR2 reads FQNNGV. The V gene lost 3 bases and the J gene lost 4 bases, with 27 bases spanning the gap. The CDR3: CASSFGAPQPTTVPETQYF. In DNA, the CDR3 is TGTGCCAGCAGCTTTGGGGCTCCGCAGCCAACGACGGTCCCAGAGACCCAGTACTTC.

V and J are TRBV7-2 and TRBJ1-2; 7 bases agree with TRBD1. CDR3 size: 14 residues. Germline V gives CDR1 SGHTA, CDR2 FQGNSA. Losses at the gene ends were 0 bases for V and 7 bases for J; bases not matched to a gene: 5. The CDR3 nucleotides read TGTGCCAGCAGCTTAGCACTAAGACAGGGTGGCTACACCTTC. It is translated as CASSLALRQGGYTF. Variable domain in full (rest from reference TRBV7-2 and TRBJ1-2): GAGVSQSPSNKVTEKGKDVELRCDPISGHTALYWYRQSLGQGLEFLIYFQGNSAPDKSGLPSDRFSAERTGGSVSTLTIQRTQQEDSAVYLCASSLALRQGGYTFGSGTRLTVV.

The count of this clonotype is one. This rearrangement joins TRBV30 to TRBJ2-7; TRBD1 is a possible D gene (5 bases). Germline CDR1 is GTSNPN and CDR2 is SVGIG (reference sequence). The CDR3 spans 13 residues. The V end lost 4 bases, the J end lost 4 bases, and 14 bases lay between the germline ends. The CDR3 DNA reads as TGTGCCTGGAATCGGCAAAGGGGATACGAGCAGTACTTC. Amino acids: CAWNRQRGYEQYF.